Each of the 29 T cell receptor beta chains below was sequenced from the same sample in a study of blood T cell repertoires in COVID-19. Some clones are missing from TCRdb's copy, which holds only in-frame ones; the method was immunoSEQ multiplex PCR. The sample has around 99,000 clones, 75% to 90% seen once. Sequencing was carried out using peripheral blood. The origin of the receptors is a woman aged 55-70 years with acute or convalescent COVID-19.

The gene calls are TRBV9 and TRBJ2-1; D is ambiguous. V dropped 0 bases and J dropped 6 bases, with 13 bases sitting between them. Germline V lookup: CDR1 SGDLS, CDR2 YYNGEE. This CDR3 is 15 amino acids long. CDR3 DNA sequence: TGTGCCAGCAGCGTAGAATCGGCAGGTGGCAATGAGCAGTTCTTC. Encoded protein: CASSVESAGGNEQFF.

V and J are TRBV11-2 and TRBJ2-2; the match to TRBD2 covers 13 bases. With 3 bases clipped from V and 8 bases from J, the junction kept 3 bases outside the gene matches. CDR3 length: 15 amino acids. Germline-derived CDR1 and CDR2 are SGHAT and FQNNGV. The DNA of the CDR3 is TGTGCCAGCAGCTTCCCGGGACTAGCGGGAGGGGAGCTGTTTTTT. Translated: CASSFPGLAGGELFF.

This clone has a single count. The chain is built from TRBV30 and TRBJ1-2, with no clear D. Deletions cut 5 bases from V and 8 bases from J, with 6 bases between. CDR3 length: 9 amino acids. The germline V gene has CDR1 GTSNPN and CDR2 SVGIG (reference sequence). The CDR3 DNA sequence: TGTGCCTGGGGGAGCGGCTACACCTTC. Its translation is CAWGSGYTF.

The gene calls are TRBV27 and TRBJ2-1; possibly TRBD2 for D (5 bases). The germline V gene encodes CDR1 MNHEY and CDR2 SMNVEV (reference sequence). V was trimmed by 6 bases and J by 6 bases, leaving 12 bases between them. The length of the CDR3 is 13 residues. Here the CDR3 DNA reads TGTGCCAGCAGCCTCAGGACTGGCAATGAGCAGTTCTTC. Translating it yields CASSLRTGNEQFF.

This clone was counted only a few times. This chain uses TRBV7-3 with TRBJ1-5; 8 positions agree with TRBD1. V lost 5 bases and J lost 7; bases outside the gene matches: 4. CDR1 and CDR2 from the germline V gene are SGHTA and FQGTGA. This CDR3 comprises 13 residues. CDR3 DNA: TGTGCCAGCAGCGTGACAGGGGCACAGCCCCAGCATTTT. Amino acid sequence: CASSVTGAQPQHF.

This clone was seen just once. The rearrangement uses TRBV2 and TRBJ1-4; D is perhaps TRBD1 (6 bases). Germline V gene sequence: CDR1 SNHLY, CDR2 FYNNEI. The CDR3 runs to 14 residues. Between the trimmed V and J ends, which lost 6 bases and 0 bases, there was a span of 8 bases. CDR3 bases: TGTGCCAGCAGCTACAGGGCAACTAATGAAAAACTGTTTTTT. Translating it yields CASSYRATNEKLFF.

The V call is TRBV11-3, the J call TRBJ2-4; D unresolved. Per the germline V gene, CDR1 is SGHNT and CDR2 is YENEEA. V was shortened by 1 base and J by 8 bases, with 12 bases between the two germline ends. The length of the CDR3 is 14 residues. CDR3 nucleotides: TGTGCCAGCAGCTTAGGACGGGTCGGCGACATTCAGTACTTC. Translation: CASSLGRVGDIQYF.

V is TRBV27 and J is TRBJ1-5; D not resolved. V lost 8 bases and J lost 10, with 33 bases in between. The germline gives CDR1 MNHEY, CDR2 SMNVEV (reference sequence). This CDR3 contains 18 residues. CDR3 protein: CASPQPRSTRHKGFPQHF. The CDR3 nucleotides are TGTGCCAGCCCTCAACCGAGGTCCACCCGGCATAAAGGATTTCCCCAGCATTTT.

The genes are TRBV2 and TRBJ2-5, with 9 bases fitting TRBD1. In germline, CDR1 is SNHLY, CDR2 FYNNEI. V trimming: 1 base; J trimming: 5 bases; junction bases outside the gene matches: 8. The CDR3 consists of 16 residues. Here the CDR3 reads CASSEGSTGGAETQYF. The CDR3 DNA is TGTGCCAGCAGTGAAGGGAGTACAGGGGGCGCGGAGACCCAGTACTTC.

At least ten counts were recorded for this clone. Written as DNA, the CDR3 is TGTGCCAGCAGTTCTTTGTCGGGGGGGCGAAACAATCAGCCCCAGCATTTT. Amino acids: CASSSLSGGRNNQPQHF. The chain uses TRBV2 and TRBJ1-5, with D tentatively TRBD1 (6 bases). Trimming pared 5 bases from V and 3 bases from J, leaving 20 bases between. This CDR3 has 17 amino acids. CDR1 and CDR2 from the germline V gene are SNHLY and FYNNEI.

This clone has a handful of counts. The V and J genes are TRBV4-3 and TRBJ1-3; maybe TRBD1 (6 bases). The CDR3 is made up of 16 amino acids. With 0 bases removed from V and 1 base from J, the gap between germline ends came to 10 bases. Germline V gene sequence: CDR1 LGHNA, CDR2 YSLEER. The CDR3 region has the DNA TGCGCCAGCAGCCAAGATCCGCAGGGGTCTGGAAACACCATATATTTT. This gives the protein CASSQDPQGSGNTIYF.

The rearrangement links TRBV5-1 to TRBJ2-1; 9 nucleotides agree with TRBD1. CDR3 length: 16 amino acids. Germline CDR1 reads SGHRS; CDR2 reads YFSETQ. V gave up 2 bases and J gave up 7 bases; unmatched junction bases: 10. As DNA, the CDR3 is TGCGCCAGCAGCTTCATGGGGGACAGGGTTAATAATGAGCAGTTCTTC. This encodes CASSFMGDRVNNEQFF.

This clone was counted a single time. V gene TRBV5-6 combines with J gene TRBJ1-2, with a weak D call TRBD1 (6 bases). The V end was cut by 3 bases, the J end by 8 bases, with 8 bases between. Germline-derived CDR1 and CDR2 are SGHDT and YYEEEE. The CDR3 is made up of 11 amino acids. CDR3 sequence (DNA): TGTGCCAGCAGCTACCAGGGGGGCTACACCTTC. It translates to CASSYQGGYTF.

V usage is TRBV14 and J usage is TRBJ2-7; D remains ambiguous. The CDR3 spans 11 residues. V shed 1 base and J shed 4 bases, with 2 bases lying between them. Germline-derived CDR1 and CDR2 are SGHDN and FVKESK. CDR3 bases: TGTGCCAGCAGCCAAGTATACGAGCAGTACTTC. Amino acids: CASSQVYEQYF.

The rearrangement joins TRBV15 to TRBJ1-2; D might be TRBD1 (5 bases). The germline V and J ends were trimmed by 2 bases and 2 bases, with 18 bases remaining between them. CDR1 and CDR2 (germline): LNHNV, YYDKDF (reference sequence). This CDR3 is built from 17 residues. CDR3 sequence reads: CATSRSPKGVINYGYTF. The CDR3 DNA reads TGTGCCACCAGCAGATCCCCGAAAGGGGTTATCAACTATGGCTACACCTTC.

This rearrangement joins TRBV10-3 to TRBJ1-1, with TRBD1 matching over 7 bases. The CDR3 length is 14 residues. V was clipped by 3 bases and J by 6 bases; unmatched bases: 7. Germline V lookup: CDR1 ENHRY, CDR2 SYGVKD. The CDR3 DNA reads as TGTGCCATCAGTGAAGCGAGACAGGGCCCTGAAGCTTTCTTT. Residues: CAISEARQGPEAFF.

The J gene is TRBJ2-7, the V gene TRBV30; 14 bases are a match to TRBD2. V was pared by 8 bases and J by 6 bases, with 6 bases of the junction left unmatched. The CDR3 covers 13 residues. The germline V gene encodes CDR1 GTSNPN and CDR2 SVGIG (reference sequence). The CDR3 DNA sequence: TGTGCCCATACTGGACTAGCGGGAGGCGAGCAGTACTTC. Its translation: CAHTGLAGGEQYF.

The rearrangement links TRBV7-2 to TRBJ1-1; D unclear. Looked up from germline, CDR1 is SGHTA and CDR2 is FQGNSA. V lost 5 bases and J 6 bases, leaving 10 bases between the germline ends. The CDR3 contains 12 residues. This chain's CDR3 is CASSVQLSEAFF. CDR3 coding DNA: TGTGCCAGCAGCGTACAATTATCTGAAGCTTTCTTT.

V gene TRBV7-2 combines with J gene TRBJ1-2, with 10 nucleotides matching TRBD1. Per the germline V gene, CDR1 is SGHTA and CDR2 is FQGNSA. V gave up 5 bases and J gave up 8 bases; unmatched junction bases: 8. The CDR3 runs 14 residues. CDR3 region: CASSPDRGTYGYTF. The CDR3 bases are TGTGCCAGCAGCCCGGACAGGGGGACGTACGGCTACACCTTC.

Comment on this clone: The junction does not match germline at one end; this may be a read error. Here the CDR3 DNA reads TGTGCCAGCAGCTCCGGACTAGCGGGGGCTAACCTGAAAAACTTC. Amino acids: CASSSGLAGANLKNF. The chain has TRBV7-2 and TRBJ2-7, with 13 bases matching TRBD2. CDR1 and CDR2 (germline): SGHTA, FQGNSA. The CDR3 length is 15 residues.

V and J are TRBV18 and TRBJ1-3; 9 bases map to TRBD1. There are 14 residues in the CDR3. After removal of 3 bases from V and 8 bases from J, the junction contained 5 bases not matched to a gene. Germline CDR1 reads KGHSH; CDR2 reads LQKENI. DNA of the CDR3: TGTGCCAGCTCACCCGGGACAGGGAGAGACACCATATATTTT. It yields the protein CASSPGTGRDTIYF.

This clone was counted once. This chain joins TRBV28 and TRBJ2-3, with TRBD1 identical over 9 bases. The J segment lost 5 bases and the V segment lost 10 bases, leaving 19 bases of the junction unmatched. CDR3 length: 17 amino acids. Germline V lookup: CDR1 MDHEN, CDR2 SYDVKM. CDR3 nucleotide sequence: TGTGCCAACGGGAGCCCTGACCGGGACAGGGTAAGAGATACGCAGTATTTT. This codes for CANGSPDRDRVRDTQYF. Filled out from reference TRBV28 and TRBJ2-3, the complete variable domain reads DVKVTQSSRYLVKRTGEKVFLECVQDMDHENMFWYRQDPGLGLRLIYFSYDVKMKEKGDIPEGYSVSREKKERFSLILESASTNQTSMYLCANGSPDRDRVRDTQYFGPGTRLTVL.

This chain uses TRBV28 with TRBJ2-5; 8 bases are shared with TRBD1. V dropped 6 bases and J dropped 0; count of bases not matched to a gene: 6. The CDR3 covers 15 residues. Per the germline V gene, CDR1 is MDHEN and CDR2 is SYDVKM. The CDR3 DNA reads TGTGCCAGCAGCCCACCAGGGGGCTACCAAGAGACCCAGTACTTC. The encoded protein is CASSPPGGYQETQYF.

The chain joins TRBV30 to TRBJ1-1, with 7 bases aligning to TRBD1. Germline CDR1 GTSNPN, CDR2 SVGIG (reference sequence). This CDR3 is 13 amino acids long. The V and J ends lost 2 bases and 1 base, in that order; junction bases with no gene match: 1. CDR3 loop: CAWSWDRNTEAFF. CDR3 coding DNA: TGTGCCTGGAGTTGGGACAGGAACACTGAAGCTTTCTTT.

The genes are TRBV29-1 and TRBJ1-1, with D possibly being TRBD1 (5 bases). V dropped 4 bases and J dropped 11 bases, with 14 bases sitting between them. This CDR3 is 11 amino acids long. From germline, CDR1 is SQVTM and CDR2 ANQGSEA. DNA of the CDR3: TGCAGCGTTGCGCAGGGTAGTTTGGCTTTCTTT. As protein: CSVAQGSLAFF.

The chain is built from TRBV2 and TRBJ2-5, with D possibly matching TRBD1 (7 bases). V was clipped by 3 bases and J by 4 bases, with 12 bases between them. CDR1 SNHLY and CDR2 FYNNEI come from the germline V gene. The CDR3 contains 14 residues. CDR3 bases: TGTGCCAGCAGTGATCAGGGGGGAGGAGAGACCCAGTACTTC. Amino acid sequence: CASSDQGGGETQYF.

J is TRBJ1-5 and V is TRBV4-1, with D tentatively TRBD1 (5 bases). V lost 1 base, J lost 6 bases, and 13 bases lay in between. The CDR3 loop spans 15 amino acids. From germline, CDR1 is MGHRA and CDR2 YSYEKL. CDR3 amino acids: CASSQVGLGRQPQHF. CDR3 nucleotides: TGCGCCAGCAGCCAAGTGGGTTTGGGGCGTCAGCCCCAGCATTTT.

The chain employs TRBV18 and TRBJ2-5; tentative D call: TRBD1 (6 bases). From germline, CDR1 is KGHSH and CDR2 LQKENI. V was pared by 6 bases and J by 2 bases, with 19 bases between. The CDR3 totals 16 residues. The CDR3 coding sequence is TGTGCCAGCTCTCTCTACTTCTCCGGGACACAAGAGACCCAGTACTTC. Its protein product is CASSLYFSGTQETQYF.

J is TRBJ2-3 and V is TRBV5-4; maybe TRBD2 (6 bases). The V end lost 4 bases, the J end lost 1 base, and 13 bases lay between the germline ends. Looked up from germline, CDR1 is SGHNT and CDR2 is YYREEE (reference sequence). CDR3 size: 15 residues. The CDR3 reads CASSLGTPGTDTQYF. For the CDR3, the DNA is TGTGCCAGCAGCCTCGGGACTCCGGGCACAGATACGCAGTATTTT.